Presented here are 25 T cell receptor beta chains from one specimen sequenced in a study of STAT3 mutations in large granular lymphocyte leukemia. Whole-study findings and limits: Every T-cell large granular lymphocyte leukemia patient had at least one immunodominant TCR beta clonotype.

Clones were read by immunoSEQ multiplex PCR, and TCRdb kept only the in-frame ones, dropping some. The sample lists 15,000 or so clones, over 70% occurring once. Their antigens are not known. Sequencing was carried out using peripheral blood mononuclear cells. The receptors were sampled from a man in his fifties or sixties with T-cell large granular lymphocyte leukemia. Some clones in this sample may be carry-over from other donors' samples.

V is TRBV30 and J is TRBJ2-7; TRBD2 matches 7 bases. CDR3 length: 13 residues. V lost 4 bases and J lost 10; bases outside the gene matches: 13. Germline loops: CDR1 GTSNPN, CDR2 SVGIG (reference sequence). CDR3 DNA: TGTGCCTGGACCCCTCGGGCTAGCGGAGACCAGTACTTC. This translates into CAWTPRASGDQYF. Filled out from reference TRBV30 and TRBJ2-7, the complete variable domain reads SQTIHQWPATLVQPVGSPLSLECTVEGTSNPNLYWYRQAAGRGLQLLFYSVGIGQISSEVPQNLSASRPQDRQFILSSKKLLLSDSGFYLCAWTPRASGDQYFGPGTRLTVT.

The chain has TRBV30 and TRBJ1-1; possible D gene TRBD1, 5 bases. V lost 0 bases, J lost 5 bases, and 16 bases lay in between. CDR3 size: 15 residues. Germline values: CDR1 GTSNPN, CDR2 SVGIG (reference sequence). The CDR3 loop reads CAWSVLGGSGTEAFF. As DNA, the CDR3 is TGTGCCTGGAGTGTACTGGGGGGGTCGGGGACTGAAGCTTTCTTT.

The V call is TRBV5-1, the J call TRBJ2-7; D gene uncertain. V gave up 5 bases and J gave up 7 bases, with 10 bases separating them. Germline V gives CDR1 SGHRS, CDR2 YFSETQ. CDR3 length: 11 residues. In nucleotides, the CDR3 is TGCGCCAGCAGACCCGAGTATGAGCAGTACTTC. It encodes CASRPEYEQYF.

This clone turned up a few times. This chain's CDR3 is CASSPPRATEAFF. The CDR3 DNA reads TGTGCCAGCAGCCCCCCCAGGGCCACTGAAGCTTTCTTT. The gene calls are TRBV5-5 and TRBJ1-1; maybe TRBD1 (5 bases). This CDR3 spans 13 amino acids. CDR1 and CDR2 (germline): SGHKS, YYEKEE (reference sequence). V was shortened by 4 bases and J by 4 bases, with 11 bases between the two germline ends.

CDR3 residues: CASSLGSEGPNIQYF. DNA for the CDR3: TGTGCCAGCAGTTTAGGATCGGAGGGGCCAAACATTCAGTACTTC. This sequence joins TRBV27 and TRBJ2-4; the D gene is possibly TRBD2 (6 bases). The CDR3 has 15 amino acids. Trimming stripped 2 bases from V and 6 bases from J, with 14 bases between. Germline CDR1 MNHEY, CDR2 SMNVEV (reference sequence).

J is TRBJ2-5 and V is TRBV7-9; 9 nucleotides agree with TRBD1. The CDR3 is 15 amino acids. V was clipped by 1 base and J by 2 bases; unmatched bases: 2. Germline V gene sequence: CDR1 SEHNR, CDR2 FQNEAQ (reference sequence). This chain's CDR3 is CASSLVGTGQETQYF. In DNA form, the CDR3 reads TGTGCCAGCAGCTTAGTGGGGACAGGGCAAGAGACCCAGTACTTC.

The genes are TRBV5-4 and TRBJ1-1, with D perhaps matching TRBD1 (6 bases). Germline CDR1 SGHNT, CDR2 YYREEE (reference sequence). This CDR3 contains 13 residues. Trimming took 10 bases from V and 1 from J, leaving 14 bases between them. CDR3 residues: CAGGGGRNTEAFF. The DNA of the CDR3 is TGTGCCGGGGGCGGGGGAAGGAACACTGAAGCTTTCTTT.

The V and J genes are TRBV7-9 and TRBJ2-1; 8 positions agree with TRBD2. Trimming removed 5 bases from V and 10 bases from J; junction bases left unmatched: 13. There are 15 residues in the CDR3. Germline V gene sequence: CDR1 SEHNR, CDR2 FQNEAQ (reference sequence). The CDR3, as DNA: TGTGCCAGCAGCCGAGCGGGAGCTCTCCAATGGGAGCAGTTCTTC. This sequence encodes CASSRAGALQWEQFF.

The chain is built from TRBV30 and TRBJ2-2; the D is unclear. V was cut by 3 bases and J by 0 bases, with 11 bases left in between. The germline V gene has CDR1 GTSNPN and CDR2 SVGIG (reference sequence). This CDR3 is built from 15 residues. The CDR3 DNA follows: TGTGCCTGGAGAGAAGGGCGGACGAACACCGGGGAGCTGTTTTTT. Translation gives CAWREGRTNTGELFF.

This rearrangement joins TRBV27 to TRBJ1-2; D gene ambiguous. The CDR3 has 14 residues. Trimming removed 3 bases at V and 4 bases at J, with 12 bases between. Germline lookup yields CDR1 MNHEY and CDR2 SMNVEV (reference sequence). The CDR3 DNA is TGTGCCAGCAGTTTTAGTCGACTGAGCTATGGCTACACCTTC. It specifies CASSFSRLSYGYTF.

This chain links TRBV6-5 with TRBJ2-7; 8 bases map to TRBD2. CDR3 length: 15 amino acids. The J segment lost 5 bases and the V segment lost 6 bases, leaving 12 bases of the junction unmatched. CDR1 is MNHEY and CDR2 is SVGAGI in the germline V gene. The CDR3 reads CASSDSGEGRHEQYF. The CDR3 DNA reads TGTGCCAGCAGCGATAGCGGGGAGGGTCGACACGAGCAGTACTTC.

The chain joins TRBV5-1 to TRBJ2-1; 9 nucleotides align to TRBD2. Trimming at V came to 0 bases and at J to 8 bases, leaving 9 bases not matched to a gene. Per the germline V gene, CDR1 is SGHRS and CDR2 is YFSETQ. The CDR3 runs 16 residues. The CDR3 DNA reads as TGCGCCAGCAGCTTGGGTCGGACTAGCGTAGGGGATGAGCAGTTCTTC. This gives the protein CASSLGRTSVGDEQFF.

The chain carries TRBV5-6 and TRBJ1-2; 8 bases are shared with TRBD1. The CDR3 runs 14 residues. Germline V gene sequence: CDR1 SGHDT, CDR2 YYEEEE. V lost 5 bases to trimming and J lost 2 bases; unmatched junction nucleotides: 5. Here the CDR3 DNA reads TGTGCCAGCAGAGCCAGGGGGCGCAACTATGGCTACACCTTC. It translates to CASRARGRNYGYTF.

This clone is a singleton in its sample. The chain joins TRBV11-1 to TRBJ1-4, with TRBD1 matching 7 bases. The CDR3 sequence is 16 residues long. Germline loops: CDR1 SGHAT, CDR2 FQDESV (reference sequence). The J segment lost 0 bases and the V segment lost 4 bases, leaving 5 bases of the junction unmatched. The chain's CDR3 is CASSSGTVATNEKLFF. The CDR3, as DNA: TGTGCCAGCAGCTCCGGGACAGTTGCAACTAATGAAAAACTGTTTTTT. Filled out from reference TRBV11-1 and TRBJ1-4, the complete variable domain reads EAEVAQSPRYKITEKSQAVAFWCDPISGHATLYWYRQILGQGPELLVQFQDESVVDDSQLPKDRFSAERLKGVDSTLKIQPAELGDSAMYLCASSSGTVATNEKLFFGSGTQLSVL.

This clone occurred once. The chain employs TRBV29-1 and TRBJ1-1; no definite D call. V was cut by 7 bases and J by 1 base, with 13 bases left in between. The V gene's germline CDR1 is SQVTM and CDR2 ANQGSEA. CDR3 length: 13 amino acids. Here the CDR3 reads CSAAAGTNTEAFF. CDR3 nucleotides: TGCAGCGCCGCGGCGGGAACGAACACTGAAGCTTTCTTT.

The chain couples TRBV2 to TRBJ1-1, with unresolved D. Between the trimmed V and J ends, which lost 8 bases and 2 bases, there was a span of 18 bases. The CDR3 runs 15 residues. From germline, CDR1 is SNHLY and CDR2 FYNNEI. CDR3 nucleotide sequence: TGTGCCAGCGGACTCAGAGCAAATCCTAACACTGAAGCTTTCTTT. Protein sequence: CASGLRANPNTEAFF.

The V call is TRBV5-1, the J call TRBJ2-3; 12 bases are a match to TRBD2. Germline V gene data show CDR1 as SGHRS and CDR2 as YFSETQ. Trimming took 4 bases from V and 2 from J; bases not matched to a gene: 5. The CDR3 is 16 amino acids. The chain's CDR3 is CASSPGTSGSTDTQYF. The CDR3 bases are TGCGCCAGCAGCCCCGGGACTAGCGGGTCCACAGATACGCAGTATTTT.

This sequence joins TRBV11-2 and TRBJ1-2, with 8 bases identical to TRBD1. Trimming cost V 4 bases and J 3 bases; bases outside gene matches: 4. From germline, CDR1 is SGHAT and CDR2 FQNNGV. The CDR3 is 14 amino acids. This CDR3 reads CASSSNRGDYGYTF. The CDR3 DNA follows: TGTGCCAGCAGCTCAAACAGGGGGGACTATGGCTACACCTTC.

The chain links TRBV15 to TRBJ2-7; either TRBD1 or TRBD2 may supply D (5 bases each). The CDR3 consists of 15 residues. Germline CDR1 LNHNV, CDR2 YYDKDF (reference sequence). V was clipped by 1 base and J by 4 bases, with 14 bases between them. Here the CDR3 DNA reads TGTGCCACCAGCAGAGGCTGGCAGGGAGAGTACGAGCAGTACTTC. This gives the protein CATSRGWQGEYEQYF.

This chain uses TRBV5-1 with TRBJ1-2, with no clear D. The V end lost 0 bases, the J end lost 1 base, and 10 bases lay between the germline ends. CDR1 and CDR2 from the germline V gene are SGHRS and YFSETQ. The CDR3 loop spans 15 amino acids. CDR3 in DNA: TGCGCCAGCAGCTTGGGACACCAGGATAACTATGGCTACACCTTC. This gives the protein CASSLGHQDNYGYTF.

V is TRBV7-9 and J is TRBJ2-3, with TRBD2 matching over 7 bases. The CDR3 runs to 16 residues. Germline CDR1 reads SEHNR; CDR2 reads FQNEAQ (reference sequence). J was trimmed by 2 bases and V by 8 bases; bases with no gene match: 13. CDR3 region: CASPSEGLAVTDTQYF. In nucleotides, the CDR3 is TGTGCCAGCCCCTCCGAGGGCCTAGCGGTCACAGATACGCAGTATTTT.

The chain recombines TRBV18 with TRBJ2-1, with D possibly TRBD2 on 6 matching bases. Germline CDR1 KGHSH, CDR2 LQKENI. V gave up 3 bases and J gave up 0 bases, with 9 bases separating them. The CDR3 contains 15 residues. This CDR3 reads CASSPAGSSYNEQFF. CDR3 nucleotides: TGTGCCAGCTCACCGGCCGGGAGCTCCTACAATGAGCAGTTCTTC.

The V gene is TRBV7-3, the J gene TRBJ2-3; 8 positions match TRBD2. Germline V gives CDR1 SGHTA, CDR2 FQGTGA. Germline trimming cut 7 bases from V and 4 bases from J; bases unmatched to any gene: 4. The CDR3 runs to 13 residues. The CDR3 DNA sequence: TGTGCCAGCACCCAGACTAGCGCAGATACGCAGTATTTT. Translating it yields CASTQTSADTQYF.

The chain is built from TRBV7-9 and TRBJ2-3, with 8 positions matching TRBD1. Germline trimming cut 1 base from V and 3 bases from J; bases unmatched to any gene: 6. This CDR3 has 16 amino acids. The germline gives CDR1 SEHNR, CDR2 FQNEAQ (reference sequence). CDR3: CASSLGIRTGTDTQYF. CDR3 nucleotide sequence: TGTGCCAGCAGCTTAGGCATTAGGACAGGGACAGATACGCAGTATTTT. Complete variable domain (other parts from reference TRBV7-9 and TRBJ2-3): DTGVSQNPRHKITKRGQNVTFRCDPISEHNRLYWYRQTLGQGPEFLTYFQNEAQLEKSRLLSDRFSAERPKGSFSTLEIQRTEQGDSAMYLCASSLGIRTGTDTQYFGPGTRLTVL.

The chain links TRBV5-6 to TRBJ2-3, with 9 bases aligning to TRBD2. Germline V gene sequence: CDR1 SGHDT, CDR2 YYEEEE. CDR3 size: 18 residues. With V trimmed by 4 bases and J by 0 bases, 12 bases remained unmatched. CDR3: CASSDELAGKESTDTQYF. The CDR3 DNA sequence: TGTGCCAGCAGCGATGAACTAGCGGGCAAAGAGAGCACAGATACGCAGTATTTT.